This T cell receptor (beta chain) came from a study of OX40 agonist ivuxolimab in advanced cancers. The germline V gene has CDR1 GTSNPN and CDR2 SVGIG (reference sequence). V shed 3 bases, J shed 7 bases, and the junction held 24 bases outside the gene matches. CDR3 length: 20 residues. Some clones are missing from TCRdb's copy, which holds only in-frame ones; the method was immunoSEQ multiplex PCR. Altogether roughly 100,000 clones are present, approximately 85% being singletons, with the ten largest covering 3% to 4%. The chain recombines TRBV30 with TRBJ2-2; 9 nucleotides line up with TRBD1. Here the sequenced sample was CD4+ or CD8+ T cells sorted from blood, taken in a trial of the OX40 agonist ivuxolimab. The receptor was isolated from an adult with an advanced solid tumor such as melanoma, head and neck, liver or kidney cancer. CDR3 in DNA: TGTGCCTGGAGCAATCAAGGGACAGGGTTAATCCGGAGACGCGACGGGGAGCTGTTTTTT. This translates into CAWSNQGTGLIRRRDGELFF.